Below are 26 T cell receptor beta chains sequenced from a single sample in a study of cytomegalovirus exposure and HLA in healthy donors. PCR involved 60 Vbeta and 13 Jbeta primers. Sequenced by immunoSEQ multiplex PCR; TCRdb stores in-frame clones only, minus some. This repertoire shows about 160,000 clones, roughly 80% found once; its top ten account for around 1.3%. Sequencing input: PBMCs. Receptors originate from a woman between 25 and 40 years old in good health and CMV-seronegative.

The chain employs TRBV6-1 and TRBJ2-7, with a weak D call TRBD2 (7 bases). V was shortened by 8 bases and J by 4 bases, with 18 bases between the two germline ends. Germline V gene data show CDR1 as MNHNS and CDR2 as SASEGT. This CDR3 comprises 14 residues. DNA of the CDR3: TGTGCCAGCGATGAGGCGGGGGCTACGTACGAGCAGTACTTC. It specifies CASDEAGATYEQYF.

The chain has TRBV14 and TRBJ1-2; D may be TRBD1 (5 bases). This CDR3 contains 14 residues. Germline V CDR1 and CDR2: SGHDN, FVKESK. The germline V and J ends were trimmed by 4 bases and 3 bases, with 12 bases remaining between them. As DNA, the CDR3 is TGTGCCAGCAGCCGAGCAGGGTTGTACTATGGCTACACCTTC. Protein: CASSRAGLYYGYTF.

The chain is built from TRBV27 and TRBJ2-7, with D tentatively TRBD1 (5 bases). Looked up from germline, CDR1 is MNHEY and CDR2 is SMNVEV (reference sequence). There are 13 residues in the CDR3. Trimming removed 5 bases from V and 3 bases from J, with 11 bases in between. CDR3 DNA: TGTGCCAGCAGTCCAGCACAGGTCTACGAGCAGTACTTC. It encodes CASSPAQVYEQYF.

This chain links TRBV6-5 with TRBJ2-3; 7 positions match TRBD2. CDR1 is MNHEY, CDR2 SVGAGI, per germline. The CDR3 is made up of 16 amino acids. The V segment lost 0 bases and the J segment 4 bases; nucleotides outside the gene matches: 7. The CDR3 loop is CASSYSLAVTADTQYF. The CDR3 DNA sequence: TGTGCCAGCAGTTACTCGCTAGCGGTAACCGCAGATACGCAGTATTTT.

With regard to this clone: One end of the junction is discordant with germline, which a read error may explain. The chain employs TRBV7-2 and TRBJ2-6; D may be TRBD1 (5 bases). Germline CDR1 and CDR2: SGHTA and FQGNSA. The CDR3 contains 15 residues. CDR3 sequence (DNA): TGTGCCAGCAGCTTAGTCTTCTCTGGGGCCAACGGCCTGACTTTC. Translation gives CASSLVFSGANGLTF.

The chain recombines TRBV5-1 with TRBJ2-7, with D maybe TRBD1 (7 bases). Germline lookup yields CDR1 SGHRS and CDR2 YFSETQ. CDR3 length: 14 residues. V lost 8 bases, J lost 4 bases, and 19 bases lay in between. The CDR3 nucleotides are TGCGCCAGTGGGGGGACAGAGAGTTTTTACGAGCAGTACTTC. Amino acid sequence: CASGGTESFYEQYF.

This clone was counted between two and nine times. V and J are TRBV7-2 and TRBJ1-1; D uncertain. Trimming took 2 bases from V and 1 from J, leaving 5 bases between them. The CDR3 sequence is 13 residues long. The germline gives CDR1 SGHTA, CDR2 FQGNSA. As DNA, the CDR3 is TGTGCCAGCAGCTTATATCGGAACACTGAAGCTTTCTTT. Translation gives CASSLYRNTEAFF.

This chain joins TRBV5-1 and TRBJ2-1; weak D call: TRBD1 (5 bases). The CDR3 runs 14 residues. Per the germline V gene, CDR1 is SGHRS and CDR2 is YFSETQ. The V end lost 4 bases, the J end lost 5 bases, and 13 bases lay between the germline ends. This chain's CDR3 is CASSVSGANNEQFF. The DNA for the CDR3 is TGCGCCAGCAGCGTTAGTGGGGCAAACAATGAGCAGTTCTTC.

Worth noting for this clone: An end of the junction does not agree with germline; a read error may underlie this. This sample also contains other DNA sequences that code for the same CDR3. The rearrangement links TRBV2 to TRBJ2-6; D might be TRBD1 (5 bases). The CDR3 has 14 residues. The germline gives CDR1 SNHLY, CDR2 FYNNEI. CDR3 DNA: TGTGCCAGCATGGGCTTATCTGGGGCCAACGTCCTGACCTTC. Its translation is CASMGLSGANVLTF.

V usage is TRBV6-6 and J usage is TRBJ2-7, with D possibly being TRBD2 (6 bases). The V gene's germline CDR1 is MNHNY and CDR2 SVGAGI (reference sequence). The CDR3 spans 14 residues. Trimming took off 3 bases at V and 6 bases at J, with 15 bases between the two ends. In DNA, the CDR3 is TGTGCCAGCAGTTATACCCAGGGAGGAAGCGAGCAGTACTTC. Amino acids: CASSYTQGGSEQYF.

The chain has TRBV11-2 and TRBJ1-1; D possibly corresponds to TRBD1 (6 bases). The CDR3 extends over 14 amino acids. The germline CDR1 and CDR2 sequences are SGHAT and FQNNGV. V lost 4 bases and J 10 bases, leaving 19 bases between the germline ends. CDR3 sequence reads: CASSSNYQTGTAFF. The CDR3 region has the DNA TGTGCCAGCAGCTCCAACTACCAAACAGGGACAGCTTTCTTT.

The V call is TRBV29-1, the J call TRBJ2-3, with D unclear. There are 11 residues in the CDR3. Germline lookup yields CDR1 SQVTM and CDR2 ANQGSEA. V was cut by 4 bases and J by 0 bases, with 2 bases left in between. The CDR3 DNA is TGCAGCGTTGCTAGCACAGATACGCAGTATTTT. Protein product: CSVASTDTQYF.

The chain links TRBV9 to TRBJ1-2; TRBD1 matches 8 bases. This CDR3 is 15 amino acids long. V lost 3 bases and J lost 5; bases outside the gene matches: 9. Germline V gene data show CDR1 as SGDLS and CDR2 as YYNGEE. This chain's CDR3 is CASSERTGTIYGYTF. Here the CDR3 DNA reads TGTGCCAGCAGCGAGAGGACAGGGACCATATATGGCTACACCTTC. The full variable domain, completed using reference TRBV9 and TRBJ1-2, is DSGVTQTPKHLITATGQRVTLRCSPRSGDLSVYWYQQSLDQGLQFLIQYYNGEERAKGNILERFSAQQFPDLHSELNLSSLELGDSALYFCASSERTGTIYGYTFGSGTRLTVV.

The V call is TRBV19, the J call TRBJ1-5, with 7 bases fitting TRBD1. This CDR3 has 14 residues. Germline values: CDR1 LNHDA, CDR2 SQIVND (reference sequence). V gave up 5 bases and J gave up 6 bases; unmatched junction bases: 7. This CDR3 reads CASSQQGSGQPQHF. As DNA, the CDR3 is TGTGCCAGTAGTCAACAGGGGTCGGGTCAGCCCCAGCATTTT.

The rearrangement joins TRBV7-8 to TRBJ1-2; TRBD1 agrees at 7 bases. Germline CDR1 reads SGHVS; CDR2 reads FQNEAQ. The CDR3 length is 14 residues. The trim removed 5 bases at V and 4 bases at J, leaving 7 bases unmatched. The DNA for the CDR3 is TGTGCCAGCAGCCCAGCACGGGACAGCTATGGCTACACCTTC. Encoded protein: CASSPARDSYGYTF. The full variable domain, rest sourced from reference TRBV7-8 and TRBJ1-2, is GAGVSQSPRYKVAKRGQDVALRCDPISGHVSLFWYQQALGQGPEFLTYFQNEAQLDKSGLPSDRFFAERPEGSVSTLKIQRTQQEDSAVYLCASSPARDSYGYTFGSGTRLTVV.

This clone was seen only a few times. The chain has TRBV30 and TRBJ1-1, with 7 positions matching TRBD1. Germline loops: CDR1 GTSNPN, CDR2 SVGIG (reference sequence). The junction had 4 bases not matched to a gene; V was cut back by 3 bases and J by 3 bases. CDR3 length equals 13 residues. CDR3 coding DNA: TGTGCCTGGAGCGACAGGGCGGACACTGAAGCTTTCTTT. It specifies CAWSDRADTEAFF.

V gene TRBV13 combines with J gene TRBJ2-5; D is uncertain. V lost 1 base to trimming and J lost 7 bases, with 16 bases between them. Germline V gene sequence: CDR1 PRHDT, CDR2 FYEKMQ (reference sequence). The length of the CDR3 is 15 residues. The CDR3, as DNA: TGTGCCAGCAGCTTAGAAGGCGGCAACCTATCGACCCAGTACTTC. This gives the protein CASSLEGGNLSTQYF.

CDR3 protein: CASSPGTSIPDTQYF. The CDR3 DNA reads as TGTGCCAGCAGCCCCGGGACTAGCATCCCAGATACGCAGTATTTT. V is TRBV5-6 and J is TRBJ2-3; 9 bases map to TRBD2. This CDR3 is 15 amino acids long. J gave up 4 bases and V 4 bases, and 7 bases lay outside the gene matches. Germline lookup yields CDR1 SGHDT and CDR2 YYEEEE.

The chain uses TRBV5-4 and TRBJ2-2, with D possibly being TRBD1 (6 bases). The germline CDR1 and CDR2 sequences are SGHNT and YYREEE (reference sequence). V dropped 0 bases and J dropped 2 bases, with 8 bases sitting between them. The CDR3 runs to 15 residues. The CDR3 region is CASSLAGGNTGELFF. DNA for the CDR3: TGTGCCAGCAGCTTGGCTGGGGGCAACACCGGGGAGCTGTTTTTT.

J is TRBJ1-1 and V is TRBV6-1; tentative D call: TRBD1 (6 bases). The ends were cut back, 7 bases at V and 1 base at J, with 10 bases in the middle. Per the germline V gene, CDR1 is MNHNS and CDR2 is SASEGT. This CDR3 has 13 residues. CDR3 sequence reads: CASTFRGNTEAFF. The CDR3 nucleotides read TGTGCCAGCACCTTCAGGGGGAACACTGAAGCTTTCTTT.

The chain is built from TRBV15 and TRBJ1-1; D uncertain. Trimming pared 3 bases from V and 4 bases from J, leaving 9 bases between. Germline V lookup: CDR1 LNHNV, CDR2 YYDKDF (reference sequence). The CDR3 extends over 13 amino acids. CDR3 coding DNA: TGTGCCACCAGCAGGACATCTTTCACTGAAGCTTTCTTT. It translates to CATSRTSFTEAFF. Filled out from reference TRBV15 and TRBJ1-1, the complete variable domain reads DAMVIQNPRYQVTQFGKPVTLSCSQTLNHNVMYWYQQKSSQAPKLLFHYYDKDFNNEADTPDNFQSRRPNTSFCFLDIRSPGLGDTAMYLCATSRTSFTEAFFGQGTRLTVV.

V gene TRBV6-6 combines with J gene TRBJ1-4; D not resolved. The CDR3 is 14 residues long. Between the trimmed V and J ends, which lost 2 bases and 10 bases, there was a span of 14 bases. Germline V CDR1 and CDR2: MNHNY, SVGAGI (reference sequence). CDR3 region: CASSYEERRGKLFF. For the CDR3, the DNA is TGTGCCAGCAGTTACGAGGAGCGCCGGGGAAAACTGTTTTTT.

The J gene is TRBJ2-2, the V gene TRBV7-8, with D possibly being TRBD2 (5 bases). This CDR3 contains 15 residues. CDR1 is SGHVS and CDR2 is FQNEAQ in the germline V gene. Deletions cut 5 bases from V and 0 bases from J, with 10 bases between. CDR3 region: CASSPSGANTGELFF. In nucleotides, the CDR3 is TGTGCCAGCAGCCCCAGCGGCGCGAACACCGGGGAGCTGTTTTTT.

The chain combines TRBV7-9 with TRBJ1-4; no reliable D call. There are 13 residues in the CDR3. Germline CDR1 reads SEHNR; CDR2 reads FQNEAQ (reference sequence). The V and J ends lost 5 bases and 2 bases respectively, with 6 bases between them. CDR3 sequence: CASSDTTNEKLFF. The CDR3, as DNA: TGTGCCAGCAGCGACACGACTAATGAAAAACTGTTTTTT.

The DNA of the CDR3 is TGTGCCAGCTTGATCTTGCCCGGGCAAGAGACCCAGTACTTC. This codes for CASLILPGQETQYF. The rearrangement joins TRBV6-1 to TRBJ2-5, with D uncertain. V lost 8 bases, J lost 2 bases, and 15 bases lay in between. Germline loops: CDR1 MNHNS, CDR2 SASEGT. The CDR3 contains 14 residues.

The chain employs TRBV5-5 and TRBJ2-5; 10 nucleotides line up with TRBD2. Germline V lookup: CDR1 SGHKS, CDR2 YYEKEE (reference sequence). Trimming took 7 bases from V and 3 from J; bases not matched to a gene: 3. The CDR3 is made up of 13 amino acids. CDR3 bases: TGTGCCAGCGGCCTAGCGGGGGAAGAGACCCAGTACTTC. Translated: CASGLAGEETQYF.